These T cell receptor beta chains were read from a single sample in a study of blood T cell repertoires in COVID-19. TCRdb's copy holds only in-frame clones and misses some; the assay was immunoSEQ multiplex PCR. The sample includes 160,000 or so clones, 80% to 90% of them seen just once. Input material: peripheral blood. These receptor sequences come from a woman of 80 years or more with acute or convalescent COVID-19. Both conserved end residues are part of each CDR3. The D gene is left open where the match is weak. Only some rows state a clone size, as once, few, many or a class for expanded clones.

-,TRBJ1-5,TRBV19,TRBD1,TGTGCCAGTAGTATAGGGGGGACAGGAGTATTGCCCCAGCATTTT,CASSIGGTGVLPQHF
-,TRBJ2-1,TRBV5-4,TRBD1,TGTGCCAGCAAATACAGACAGGGGAGCTACAATGAGCAGTTCTTC,CASKYRQGSYNEQFF
-,TRBJ1-1,TRBV6-5,TRBD1,TGTGCCAGCAGTTACCCGATGGACAGGTTACGAGTGGGAGCTTTCTTT,CASSYPMDRLRVGAFF
-,TRBJ1-2,TRBV4-2,TRBD1,TGTGCCAGCAGCCAAGTACGCGGGACAGGGGGAGCGGATGGCTACACCTTC,CASSQVRGTGGADGYTF
-,TRBJ1-6,TRBV7-3,TRBD1,TGTGCCAGCAGCTTGACAGGGTCTAATTCACCCCTCCACTTT,CASSLTGSNSPLHF
-,TRBJ2-7,TRBV6-2/TRBV6-3,-,TGTGCCAGCAGCCTACTCACCTACGAGCAGTACTTC,CASSLLTYEQYF
-,TRBJ2-5,TRBV12-3/TRBV12-4,-,TGTGCCAGCAGCGCAGGGGACGGAGAGACCCAGTACTTC,CASSAGDGETQYF
-,TRBJ2-3,TRBV28,TRBD2,TGTGCCAGCAGTGTCACCGGGACTAGCGGGAGGCGGGGCATGGGCACAGATACGCAGTATTTT,CASSVTGTSGRRGMGTDTQYF
-,TRBJ2-7,TRBV6-5,-,TGTGCCAGCAGTTACCGTATCGGGGCCTACGAGCAGTACTTC,CASSYRIGAYEQYF
-,TRBJ1-3,TRBV4-3,TRBD1,TGCGCCAGCAGCCTGAATACAGGGACAGGGGGAAACACCATATATTTT,CASSLNTGTGGNTIYF
-,TRBJ2-5,TRBV2,TRBD1,TGTGCCAGCAGTGTAGGGACAGGGGGCGTCCGGGAGACCCAGTACTTC,CASSVGTGGVRETQYF
-,TRBJ1-4,TRBV6-4,TRBD1,TGTGCCAGCAGAGCTCGGACAGGCTCGAATGAAAAACTGTTTTTT,CASRARTGSNEKLFF
-,TRBJ2-6,TRBV10-3,TRBD1,TGTGCCATCAGCGCCGGGACAGGTTTCTCTGGGGCCAACGTCCTGACTTTC,CAISAGTGFSGANVLTF
-,TRBJ2-7,TRBV4-3,-,TGCGCCAGCAGCCCTCCTCAGGGGAACGAGCAGTACTTC,CASSPPQGNEQYF
few,TRBJ2-5,TRBV7-6,TRBD2,TGTGCCAGCGGCACTAGCGGGGGGGCATTGGAGACCCAGTACTTC,CASGTSGGALETQYF
-,TRBJ1-2,TRBV7-9,-,TGTGCCAGCAGCTTAGCGACAAAAGCTAACTATGGCTACACCTTC,CASSLATKANYGYTF
-,TRBJ1-4,TRBV18,-,TGTGCCAGCTCACCAGGTGGGGGGACGAGGAATGAAAAACTGTTTTTT,CASSPGGGTRNEKLFF
few,TRBJ2-1,TRBV14,-,TGTGCCAGCAGCCAAGGATCGGGTCGACGAAGGGAGCAGTTCTTC,CASSQGSGRRREQFF
-,TRBJ2-7,TRBV10-2,TRBD2,TGCGCCAGCAGCGATCTAGCGGGATTGAGCTCCTACGAGCAGTACTTC,CASSDLAGLSSYEQYF
-,TRBJ2-3,TRBV5-5,-,TGTGCCAGCAGCGACGCGGGGTATAGCACAGATACGCAGTATTTT,CASSDAGYSTDTQYF
-,TRBJ1-2,TRBV7-6,-,TGTGCCAGCAGCTTAAGGCAGGACTATGGCTACACCTTC,CASSLRQDYGYTF
-,TRBJ2-1,TRBV5-1,TRBD2,TGCGCCAGCAGCTTGGGGACTAGCGGAACCTACAATGAGCAGTTCTTC,CASSLGTSGTYNEQFF
-,TRBJ1-2,TRBV3-1/TRBV3-2,-,TGTGCCAGCAGCCCCCCCAGGGGCGGCTACACCTTC,CASSPPRGGYTF
-,TRBJ2-1,TRBV19,TRBD2,TGTGCCAGTAGTTGGGGCGGGGGCTCCTACAATGAGCAGTTCTTC,CASSWGGGSYNEQFF
-,TRBJ2-7,TRBV11-2,-,TGTGCCAGCAGCTTAGAGCTCCGGTTGGTGCAGTACTTC,CASSLELRLVQYF
-,TRBJ2-1,TRBV6-1,TRBD1,TGTGCCAGCAGTGATTTCAGGGGGCGGAATGAGCAGTTCTTC,CASSDFRGRNEQFF
-,TRBJ1-3,TRBV18,-,TGTGCCAGCTCACCACTAGATTCTGGAAACACCATATATTTT,CASSPLDSGNTIYF
-,TRBJ2-7,TRBV5-1,TRBD1,TGCGCCAGCAGCCAGGGGGACTCCTACGAGCAGTACTTC,CASSQGDSYEQYF
-,TRBJ2-1,TRBV24-1,TRBD1,TGTGCCACCAGTGATGGGACAGGGGGCTCTTACAATGAGCAGTTCTTC,CATSDGTGGSYNEQFF